What follows are 24 T cell receptor beta chains derived from one specimen sequenced in a study of T cells after yellow fever vaccination. TCRdb redid the calling of the 5' RACE reads with MiXCR, one entry per CDR3 protein. The table has 300,000 to 400,000 distinct CDR3 sequences, roughly 8% seen once. Material: PBMCs, obtained more than 35 days after the first yellow fever vaccination. The source of these receptors is a man aged 18 to 35 who received the YFV17D yellow fever vaccine.

V and J are TRBV20-1 and TRBJ1-6; D gene unclear. CDR1 is DFQATT, CDR2 SNEGSKA, per germline (reference sequence). This CDR3 contains 16 residues. Trimming left V 0 bases short and J 0 bases short, with 9 bases between. The CDR3 region has the DNA TGCAGTGCTAGAGATACGGCCAGCTCCTATAATTCACCCCTCCACTTT. Its translation is CSARDTASSYNSPLHF.

V and J are TRBV20-1 and TRBJ2-2; 7 nucleotides match TRBD2. Germline assignment: CDR1 DFQATT and CDR2 SNEGSKA (reference sequence). The CDR3 length is 15 residues. Trimming took 1 base from V and 4 from J; bases not matched to a gene: 6. CDR3 DNA sequence: TGCAGTGCTAGAGGGGGCGGGGGAACCACCGGGGAGCTGTTTTTT. It translates to CSARGGGGTTGELFF.

J is TRBJ2-5 and V is TRBV11-2; 9 bases align to TRBD1. With V trimmed by 4 bases and J by 4 bases, 22 bases remained unmatched. The CDR3 runs 20 residues. The germline CDR1 and CDR2 sequences are SGHAT and FQNNGV. CDR3 sequence reads: CASSSSIWTGERSVRETQYF. CDR3 bases: TGTGCCAGCAGCTCTTCTATATGGACAGGGGAGAGATCTGTTAGAGAGACCCAGTACTTC.

Ten or more counts support this clonotype. V is TRBV30 and J is TRBJ1-2; D possibly corresponds to TRBD1 (6 bases). Per the germline V gene, CDR1 is GTSNPN and CDR2 is SVGIG (reference sequence). The length of the CDR3 is 13 residues. V lost 4 bases to trimming and J lost 3 bases, with 12 bases between them. CDR3 residues: CAWNGGQYYGYTF. CDR3 sequence (DNA): TGTGCCTGGAACGGGGGGCAATACTATGGCTACACCTTC.

A few counts support this clonotype. The chain employs TRBV5-1 and TRBJ1-2; tentatively, D is TRBD1 (5 bases). Trimming took 4 bases from V and 0 from J, leaving 13 bases between them. The germline gives CDR1 SGHRS, CDR2 YFSETQ. The CDR3 extends over 15 amino acids. CDR3 region: CASSQLGTPNYGYTF. The CDR3 DNA reads as TGCGCCAGCAGCCAGCTAGGGACGCCTAACTATGGCTACACCTTC.

The rearrangement uses TRBV9 and TRBJ1-1, with a weak D call TRBD1 (6 bases). The length of the CDR3 is 13 residues. Trimming shortened V by 4 bases and J by 5 bases, and 12 bases separated the two germline ends. From germline, CDR1 is SGDLS and CDR2 YYNGEE. The CDR3 region is CASSRDTRTEAFF. CDR3 sequence (DNA): TGTGCCAGCAGCCGGGACACGCGGACTGAAGCTTTCTTT.

The CDR3 nucleotides are TGTGCCAGCAGCCAACTCCAGAACACTGAAGCTTTCTTT. Protein sequence: CASSQLQNTEAFF. The rearrangement links TRBV9 to TRBJ1-1; no reliable D call. CDR3 size: 13 residues. Trimming removed 4 bases at V and 1 base at J, with 8 bases between. Germline assignment: CDR1 SGDLS and CDR2 YYNGEE.

This rearrangement joins TRBV7-2 to TRBJ2-2, with D possibly TRBD2 on 7 matching bases. CDR1 is SGHTA, CDR2 FQGNSA, per germline. The V end was cut by 3 bases, the J end by 7 bases, with 12 bases between. CDR3 size: 14 residues. DNA for the CDR3: TGTGCCAGCAGCTTGGGGAGGGACATCGGGGAGCTGTTTTTT. Its translation: CASSLGRDIGELFF. The variable domain in full, with the rest retrieved from reference TRBV7-2 and TRBJ2-2, is GAGVSQSPSNKVTEKGKDVELRCDPISGHTALYWYRQSLGQGLEFLIYFQGNSAPDKSGLPSDRFSAERTGGSVSTLTIQRTQQEDSAVYLCASSLGRDIGELFFGEGSRLTVL.

This clonotype showed up many times. J is TRBJ1-4 and V is TRBV4-1; no firm D call. V shed 4 bases and J shed 6 bases, with 6 bases lying between them. This CDR3 comprises 12 residues. Germline CDR1 is MGHRA and CDR2 is YSYEKL. The CDR3 sequence is CASSLPYEKLFF. CDR3 sequence (DNA): TGCGCCAGCAGCCTTCCGTATGAAAAACTGTTTTTT.

This clonotype was seen at least ten times. V and J are TRBV7-8 and TRBJ1-1; 7 bases line up with TRBD1. This CDR3 is built from 14 residues. Germline CDR1 and CDR2: SGHVS and FQNEAQ. V trimming: 4 bases; J trimming: 6 bases; junction bases outside the gene matches: 8. CDR3 DNA: TGTGCCAGCAGCTCAAACAGGGGTATCGCTGAAGCTTTCTTT. Protein sequence: CASSSNRGIAEAFF. Complete variable domain (other parts from reference TRBV7-8 and TRBJ1-1): GAGVSQSPRYKVAKRGQDVALRCDPISGHVSLFWYQQALGQGPEFLTYFQNEAQLDKSGLPSDRFFAERPEGSVSTLKIQRTQQEDSAVYLCASSSNRGIAEAFFGQGTRLTVV.

There are a few counts of this clonotype. V gene TRBV6-5 combines with J gene TRBJ1-2, with D possibly TRBD1 on 6 matching bases. V lost 0 bases and J lost 5, with 22 bases in between. The CDR3 length is 18 residues. From germline, CDR1 is MNHEY and CDR2 SVGAGI. CDR3 region: CASSYSVSIGGPAYGYTF. In nucleotides, the CDR3 is TGTGCCAGCAGTTACTCAGTTAGCATCGGGGGCCCAGCTTATGGCTACACCTTC.

This clonotype was recorded at least ten times. Written as DNA, the CDR3 is TGTGCCAGTAGTCCGATGGACGGGGCTAACTATGGCTACACCTTC. Protein product: CASSPMDGANYGYTF. V usage is TRBV19 and J usage is TRBJ1-2, with D unresolved. Germline V CDR1 and CDR2: LNHDA, SQIVND (reference sequence). Trimming pared 5 bases from V and 0 bases from J, leaving 13 bases between. The CDR3 contains 15 residues.

The chain has TRBV6-1 and TRBJ2-1, with 7 bases that match TRBD1. CDR3 length: 13 residues. Germline lookup yields CDR1 MNHNS and CDR2 SASEGT. CDR3: CASGQELYNEQFF. The CDR3 DNA follows: TGTGCGAGCGGACAGGAGCTATACAATGAGCAGTTCTTC.

The V call is TRBV21-1, the J call TRBJ2-5; the table's D call, TRBD2, was not checked against the DNA. TRBV21-1 is shown as a pseudogene. This CDR3 contains 17 residues. The CDR3: CASSTLPGGPVKETQYF. Here the CDR3 DNA reads TGTGCCAGCAGCACCCTCCCGGGGGGGCCAGTAAAAGAGACCCAGTACTTC.

This rearrangement joins TRBV19 to TRBJ1-4; TRBD1 is a possible D gene (5 bases). Germline CDR1 reads LNHDA; CDR2 reads SQIVND (reference sequence). The CDR3 runs 15 residues. Trimming shortened V by 5 bases and J by 3 bases, and 13 bases separated the two germline ends. Written as DNA, the CDR3 is TGTGCCAGTAGTGCCCTGACAGCTTCTAATGAAAAACTGTTTTTT. Its translation is CASSALTASNEKLFF.

In the case of this clonotype: This could be a read error, since a much larger clone is one nucleotide away. This rearrangement joins TRBV12-3 or TRBV12-4 to TRBJ1-4; D is uncertain. There are 13 residues in the CDR3. The CDR3 protein is CSSSWYGQTRPFF. For the CDR3, the DNA is TGTTCCAGCAGTTGGTACGGTCAGACAAGACCTTTTTTT.

Only a few counts were recorded for this clonotype. This sequence joins TRBV5-8 and TRBJ2-7, with D uncertain. The CDR3 spans 11 residues. Per germline, CDR1 SGHTS and CDR2 YDEGEE. Trimming stripped 1 base from V and 7 bases from J, with 6 bases between. The CDR3 coding sequence is TGTGCCAGCAGCTTGCTCCGGGAGCAGTACTTC. Its protein is CASSLLREQYF. Based on the CDR3 plus reference TRBV5-8 and TRBJ2-7, the full variable domain is EAGVTQSPTHLIKTRGQQATLRCSPISGHTSVYWYQQALGLGLQFLLWYDEGEERNRGNFPPRFSGRQFPNYSSELNVNALELEDSALYLCASSLLREQYFGPGTRLTVT.

In its sample, this clonotype was seen many times. The J gene is TRBJ2-1, the V gene TRBV18; 7 bases are shared with TRBD1. Trimming took 6 bases from V and 8 from J; bases not matched to a gene: 4. There are 12 residues in the CDR3. From germline, CDR1 is KGHSH and CDR2 LQKENI. This chain's CDR3 is CASSPDRDEQFF. The CDR3 DNA follows: TGTGCCAGCTCGCCAGACAGGGATGAGCAGTTCTTC.

The V call is TRBV20-1, the J call TRBJ2-5, with 7 bases identical to TRBD1. Losses at the gene ends were 1 base for V and 2 bases for J; bases not matched to a gene: 10. The CDR3 consists of 16 residues. CDR1 DFQATT and CDR2 SNEGSKA come from the germline V gene (reference sequence). The CDR3 region has the DNA TGCAGTGCTAGAGTCCTCCTACCGGGACAGCAAGAGACCCAGTACTTC. It is translated as CSARVLLPGQQETQYF.

This clonotype was seen a few times. This chain connects TRBV7-9 to TRBJ2-7; D may be TRBD1 (6 bases). The CDR3 runs 12 residues. V lost 5 bases to trimming and J lost 6 bases, with 11 bases between them. Germline loops: CDR1 SEHNR, CDR2 FQNEAQ (reference sequence). The CDR3 loop is CASSRDISEQYV. In DNA, the CDR3 is TGTGCCAGCAGCCGGGACATTTCCGAGCAGTACGTC.

This clonotype was detected only a few times. This chain uses TRBV5-4 with TRBJ2-1, with 10 positions matching TRBD2. This CDR3 has 16 residues. With 0 bases clipped from V and 13 bases from J, the junction kept 13 bases outside the gene matches. Germline V CDR1 and CDR2: SGHNT, YYREEE (reference sequence). CDR3 nucleotides: TGTGCCAGCAGCTTGGGCGGGAGCGGGGGGGCCGGTTTCCAGTTCTTC. The encoded protein is CASSLGGSGGAGFQFF.

This clonotype showed up many times. The chain couples TRBV4-2 to TRBJ1-1; D is ambiguous. The length of the CDR3 is 15 residues. Germline V gene lookup returns CDR1 LGHNA and CDR2 YNFKEQ. Trimming shortened V by 1 base and J by 8 bases, and 17 bases separated the two germline ends. CDR3 residues: CASSQGTISGGEAFF. CDR3 bases: TGTGCCAGCAGCCAAGGTACTATAAGTGGCGGGGAAGCTTTCTTT.

This chain connects TRBV4-1 to TRBJ2-1, with TRBD1 as a possible D gene (6 bases). Germline V gene sequence: CDR1 MGHRA, CDR2 YSYEKL. The CDR3 has 18 amino acids. Trimming stripped 3 bases from V and 6 bases from J, with 24 bases between. The DNA for the CDR3 is TGCGCCAGCAGCCATAGGGGGTTGGAATCCACAAGCCGCAATGAGCAGTTCTTC. Protein: CASSHRGLESTSRNEQFF.

DNA of the CDR3: TGTGCCAGCACCACATGGGACAGAGAAACCTACGAGCAGTACTTC. It yields the protein CASTTWDRETYEQYF. The rearrangement links TRBV11-2 to TRBJ2-7; 7 bases match TRBD1. CDR3 length: 15 amino acids. The J segment lost 2 bases and the V segment lost 7 bases, leaving 11 bases of the junction unmatched. Germline CDR1 SGHAT, CDR2 FQNNGV.